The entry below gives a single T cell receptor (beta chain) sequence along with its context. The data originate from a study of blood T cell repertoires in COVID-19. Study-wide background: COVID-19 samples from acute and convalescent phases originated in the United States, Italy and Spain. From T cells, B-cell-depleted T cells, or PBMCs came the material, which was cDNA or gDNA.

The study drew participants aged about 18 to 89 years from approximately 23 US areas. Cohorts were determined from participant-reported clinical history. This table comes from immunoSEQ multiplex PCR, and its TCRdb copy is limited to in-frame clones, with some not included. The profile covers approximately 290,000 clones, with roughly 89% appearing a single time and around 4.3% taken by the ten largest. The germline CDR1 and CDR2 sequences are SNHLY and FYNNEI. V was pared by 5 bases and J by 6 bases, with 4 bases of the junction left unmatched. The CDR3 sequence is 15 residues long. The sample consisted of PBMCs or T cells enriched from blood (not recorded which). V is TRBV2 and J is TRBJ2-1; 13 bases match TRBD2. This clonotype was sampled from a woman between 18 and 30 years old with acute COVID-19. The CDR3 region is CASSQTSGRINEQFF. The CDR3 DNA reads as TGTGCCAGCAGTCAGACTAGCGGGAGGATCAATGAGCAGTTCTTC.